The T cell receptor (beta chain) described here comes from a study of breast tumors, draining lymph nodes, adjacent tissues. The lymph nodes were axillary draining lymph nodes from breast cancer patients. This clonotype was detected many times. Its antigen is not known. The CDR3 contains 15 residues. V lost 2 bases and J lost 3, with 8 bases in between. Germline V CDR1 and CDR2: SGHTA, FQGNSA. General study points: Tumor repertoires ranked between lymph nodes and nontumor tissue in diversity, with V and J gene preferences. The lymph node origin of tumor T cells was framed as consistent with a hypothesis, not demonstrated. Luminal-like breast cancer showed significantly higher tumor–nontumor repertoire similarity than basal-like.

TCRdb called the multiplex PCR reads again in MiXCR, with one record for every CDR3 protein. The data show approximately 210,000 distinct CDR3 sequences, 30% to 35% seen once. This chain joins TRBV7-2 and TRBJ2-6, with D possibly TRBD2 on 5 matching bases. Material: axillary lymph node tissue. This receptor was taken from a female donor with breast cancer. Some clones in this sample may be carry-over from other donors' samples. The CDR3 region is CASSLFGVGANVLTF. The CDR3 nucleotides are TGTGCCAGCAGCTTATTCGGGGTTGGGGCCAACGTCCTGACTTTC.